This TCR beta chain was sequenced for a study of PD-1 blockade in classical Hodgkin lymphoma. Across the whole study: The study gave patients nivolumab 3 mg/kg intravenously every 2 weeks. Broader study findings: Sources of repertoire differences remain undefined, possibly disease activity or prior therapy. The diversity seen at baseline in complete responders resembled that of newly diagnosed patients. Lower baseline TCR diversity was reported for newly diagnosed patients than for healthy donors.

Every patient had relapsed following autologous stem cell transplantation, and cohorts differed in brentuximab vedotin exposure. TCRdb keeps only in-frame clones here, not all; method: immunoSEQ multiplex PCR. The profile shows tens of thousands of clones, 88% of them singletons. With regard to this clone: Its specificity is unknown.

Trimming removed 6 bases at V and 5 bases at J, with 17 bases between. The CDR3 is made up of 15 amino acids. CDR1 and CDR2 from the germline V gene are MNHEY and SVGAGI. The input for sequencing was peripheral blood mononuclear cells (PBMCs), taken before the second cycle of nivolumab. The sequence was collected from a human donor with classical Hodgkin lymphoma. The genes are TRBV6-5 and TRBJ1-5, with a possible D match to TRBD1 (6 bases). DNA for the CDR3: TGTGCCAGCAGCAGCGGTGGGGGGGCGCATCAGCCCCAGCATTTT. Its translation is CASSSGGGAHQPQHF.